The rows below give T cell receptor beta chains drawn from one sample of a study of blood T cell repertoires in COVID-19. Using immunoSEQ multiplex PCR, the repertoire was profiled, and TCRdb retains in-frame clones only, with some absent. This sample yields a few hundred thousand clones, of which around 80% are seen a single time; 1.4% belongs to the top ten. The specimen was peripheral blood. The receptors come from a woman aged 40 to 55 who had recovered from COVID-19. Each CDR3 is given with its conserved first and last residue. Fields, in order: V gene, clone size, D gene, J gene, CDR3 DNA, CDR3 protein. A D gene is named only where the DNA matches it firmly. Expanded clones get a size class; other rows say once, few or many, or leave the size out.

V: TRBV12-3/TRBV12-4
size: .
D: .
J: TRBJ1-4
DNA: TGTGCCAGCAGTTTCGGGGGAGAGGAAAAACTGTTTTTT
CDR3: CASSFGGEEKLFF

V: TRBV19
size: .
D: .
J: TRBJ1-4
DNA: TGTGCCAGTTCCAGGCAGGATAATGAAAAACTGTTTTTT
CDR3: CASSRQDNEKLFF

V: TRBV5-4
size: .
D: .
J: TRBJ1-2
DNA: TGTGCCAGCAGCTTAGGAGGGGCGCAAAACTATGGCTACACCTTC
CDR3: CASSLGGAQNYGYTF

V: TRBV14
size: .
D: .
J: TRBJ1-2
DNA: TGTGCCAGCAGCCAAGGGCCCTATGGCTACACCTTC
CDR3: CASSQGPYGYTF

V: TRBV14
size: .
D: TRBD1
J: TRBJ1-1
DNA: TGTGCCAGCAGCCGAGGGGGCGCGGGGACTGAAGCTTTCTTT
CDR3: CASSRGGAGTEAFF

V: TRBV2
size: .
D: .
J: TRBJ1-4
DNA: TGTGCCAGCAGTCTACAGGGATCTAATGAAAAACTGTTTTTT
CDR3: CASSLQGSNEKLFF

V: TRBV3-1/TRBV3-2
size: .
D: .
J: TRBJ2-5
DNA: TGTGCCAGCAGCCAAGTTGAGGGTGGGGCCCAGTACTTC
CDR3: CASSQVEGGAQYF

V: TRBV9
size: .
D: .
J: TRBJ2-5
DNA: TGTGCCAGCAGCGTAGACGGGGAATGGACCCAGTACTTC
CDR3: CASSVDGEWTQYF

V: TRBV7-6
size: .
D: .
J: TRBJ2-7
DNA: TGTGCCAGCAGCTTAGCCCCCCCCAGGGCAGGCTACGAGCAGTACTTC
CDR3: CASSLAPPRAGYEQYF

V: TRBV6-2/TRBV6-3
size: .
D: .
J: TRBJ1-5
DNA: TGTGCCAGCAGTTCCTGGACAGATAGCAATCAGCCCCAGCATTTT
CDR3: CASSSWTDSNQPQHF

V: TRBV6-5
size: once
D: .
J: TRBJ1-1
DNA: TGTGCCAGCAGTTACGGTGGCGGCAGCTTGAACACTGAAGCTTTCTTT
CDR3: CASSYGGGSLNTEAFF

V: TRBV6-2/TRBV6-3
size: .
D: .
J: TRBJ1-5
DNA: TGTGCCAGCAGTTATGGGGCAGGCCTCTATCAGCCCCAGCATTTT
CDR3: CASSYGAGLYQPQHF

V: TRBV12-3/TRBV12-4
size: .
D: .
J: TRBJ2-2
DNA: TGTGCCAGCACCATAGGGGTATCCGGGGAGCTGTTTTTT
CDR3: CASTIGVSGELFF

V: TRBV2
size: .
D: .
J: TRBJ1-1
DNA: TGTGCCAGCAGTGAAGACCCGGCGGGGGTCGCTGAAGCTTTCTTT
CDR3: CASSEDPAGVAEAFF

V: TRBV9
size: .
D: .
J: TRBJ1-3
DNA: TGTGCCAGCAGCGGATTTACAGGGAGTTCATCTGGAAACACCATATATTTT
CDR3: CASSGFTGSSSGNTIYF

V: TRBV5-1
size: .
D: TRBD1
J: TRBJ2-3
DNA: TGCGCCAGCAGCTTGAAGACAGGGGATACGCAGTATTTT
CDR3: CASSLKTGDTQYF

V: TRBV6-5
size: .
D: .
J: TRBJ2-7
DNA: TGTGCCAGCAGCTCCGTCTGGGGGCGGTCCTACGAGCAGTACTTC
CDR3: CASSSVWGRSYEQYF

V: TRBV4-2
size: .
D: .
J: TRBJ1-2
DNA: TGTGCCAGCAGCCAGGTGGGGGGGCCTAACTATGGCTACACCTTC
CDR3: CASSQVGGPNYGYTF

V: TRBV7-2
size: .
D: .
J: TRBJ2-1
DNA: TGTGCCAGCAGCTTAGTCGGGAGCTCCTACAATGAGCAGTTCTTC
CDR3: CASSLVGSSYNEQFF

V: TRBV27
size: once
D: TRBD1
J: TRBJ2-3
DNA: TGTGCCAGCAGTGGAACAGGGGCCGCAGATACGCAGTATTTT
CDR3: CASSGTGAADTQYF

V: TRBV7-2
size: .
D: TRBD1
J: TRBJ1-2
DNA: TGTGCCAGCAGCGTGACAGGGGACACAACTAAAGGCTACACCTTC
CDR3: CASSVTGDTTKGYTF

V: TRBV24-1
size: .
D: TRBD2
J: TRBJ2-1
DNA: TGTGCCACCAGTGACAGAGGGACTAGCGGGGGGGAAAGGGGTTATGAGCAGTTCTTC
CDR3: CATSDRGTSGGERGYEQFF

V: TRBV2
size: .
D: .
J: TRBJ1-6
DNA: TGTGCCAGCAGTAGCACCCCCAATTCACCCCTCCACTTT
CDR3: CASSSTPNSPLHF

V: TRBV18
size: once
D: TRBD1
J: TRBJ2-2
DNA: TGTGCCAGCTCACCCCCCGGGACAGGGGTCGCCGGGGAGCTGTTTTTT
CDR3: CASSPPGTGVAGELFF

V: TRBV29-1
size: .
D: TRBD2
J: TRBJ2-3
DNA: TGCTGCGCTTCGGGTAGCGGGGGGGGCGATACGCAGTATTTT
CDR3: CCASGSGGGDTQYF

V: TRBV7-2
size: once
D: TRBD1
J: TRBJ2-3
DNA: TGTGCCAGCAGCTTAAGGGGACAGGGGAGCGATACGCAGTATTTT
CDR3: CASSLRGQGSDTQYF

V: TRBV3-1/TRBV3-2
size: .
D: .
J: TRBJ1-5
DNA: TGTGCCAGCAGCCTGGCTGTCAATCAGCCCCAGCATTTT
CDR3: CASSLAVNQPQHF

V: TRBV27
size: .
D: .
J: TRBJ2-2
DNA: TGTGCCAGCAGTCCGGATTCGGGTAGCGGTAACACCGGGGAGCTGTTTTTT
CDR3: CASSPDSGSGNTGELFF

V: TRBV4-3
size: .
D: .
J: TRBJ1-5
DNA: TGCGCCAGCAGCCCTGTACAGGGAGGCAATCAGCCCCAGCATTTT
CDR3: CASSPVQGGNQPQHF

V: TRBV7-2
size: .
D: .
J: TRBJ2-2
DNA: TGTGCCAGCAGCTCAGGTCAACAGGGCCCCGGGGAGCTGTTTTTT
CDR3: CASSSGQQGPGELFF

V: TRBV4-3
size: .
D: TRBD2
J: TRBJ2-7
DNA: TGCGCCAGCAGCCAAGATCTAGCGGGGCTCTACGAGCAGTACTTC
CDR3: CASSQDLAGLYEQYF

V: TRBV6-5
size: .
D: .
J: TRBJ2-5
DNA: TGTGCCAGCAGGGCCAGGGTTGGGACCCAGTACTTC
CDR3: CASRARVGTQYF

V: TRBV7-9
size: .
D: .
J: TRBJ1-1
DNA: TGTGCCAGCAGCTCCTACTCCAAGCGCAAGAACACTGAAGCTTTCTTT
CDR3: CASSSYSKRKNTEAFF

V: TRBV30
size: .
D: TRBD1
J: TRBJ1-5
DNA: TGTGCCTGGGGGACAGGGCTTTCGAAGCCCCAGCATTTT
CDR3: CAWGTGLSKPQHF

V: TRBV30
size: .
D: .
J: TRBJ1-2
DNA: TGTGCCTGGAGCGCAGGGGTAAACTATGGCTACACCTTC
CDR3: CAWSAGVNYGYTF

V: TRBV5-1
size: .
D: TRBD1
J: TRBJ1-5
DNA: TGCGCCAGCAGCTTGACGGGACAGGGACACCAGCCCCAGCATTTT
CDR3: CASSLTGQGHQPQHF

V: TRBV6-5
size: .
D: TRBD1
J: TRBJ1-1
DNA: TGTGCCAGCAGTTCGAATTCGGACAGGGGAGCTTTCTTT
CDR3: CASSSNSDRGAFF

V: TRBV7-9
size: .
D: TRBD1
J: TRBJ2-7
DNA: TGTGCCAGCAGCTCCGGGACAGGGTCCTACGAGCAGTACTTC
CDR3: CASSSGTGSYEQYF

V: TRBV30
size: .
D: .
J: TRBJ1-5
DNA: TGTGCCTGGAGTGTACAGGAGAATCAGCCCCAGCATTTT
CDR3: CAWSVQENQPQHF

V: TRBV13
size: .
D: .
J: TRBJ2-2
DNA: TGTGCCAGCAGCTTAGGCCCCGGAGGTACCGGGGAGCTGTTTTTT
CDR3: CASSLGPGGTGELFF

V: TRBV3-1/TRBV3-2
size: .
D: TRBD1
J: TRBJ1-1
DNA: TGTGCCAGCAACCAGGGGGCTGGCACTGAAGCTTTCTTT
CDR3: CASNQGAGTEAFF

V: TRBV5-8
size: .
D: .
J: TRBJ1-3
DNA: TGTGCCAGCAGCTCACCTAATGGAAACACCATATATTTT
CDR3: CASSSPNGNTIYF

V: TRBV27
size: .
D: .
J: TRBJ1-1
DNA: TGTGCCAGCAGTTTACTCACAAGGGGCACTGAAGCTTTCTTT
CDR3: CASSLLTRGTEAFF

V: TRBV3-1/TRBV3-2
size: once
D: TRBD2
J: TRBJ2-5
DNA: TGTGCCAGCAGCCAAGGTAGCGGGGGGGCCTGGGAGACCCAGTACTTC
CDR3: CASSQGSGGAWETQYF

V: TRBV3-1/TRBV3-2
size: .
D: .
J: TRBJ2-7
DNA: TGTGCCAGCAGCCAACAGACTAGTCCCTACGAGCAGTACTTC
CDR3: CASSQQTSPYEQYF

V: TRBV7-2
size: .
D: TRBD2
J: TRBJ2-3
DNA: TGTGCCAGCAGCTTAGACGGGGGGGCAGGAGATACGCAGTATTTT
CDR3: CASSLDGGAGDTQYF

V: TRBV6-5
size: .
D: TRBD1
J: TRBJ2-7
DNA: TGTGCCAGCAGTTCGCTCCGGGACAGCAGTTCCTACGAGCAGTACTTC
CDR3: CASSSLRDSSSYEQYF

V: TRBV7-8
size: .
D: .
J: TRBJ1-6
DNA: TGTGCCAGCAGCTTAGTCGCCAGGCCGAATTCACCCCTCCACTTT
CDR3: CASSLVARPNSPLHF

V: TRBV6-2/TRBV6-3
size: .
D: TRBD2
J: TRBJ2-1
DNA: TGTGCCAGCAGCGCCCTTCCCGGGGGGGGCCTCAATGAGCAGTTCTTC
CDR3: CASSALPGGGLNEQFF

V: TRBV18
size: .
D: .
J: TRBJ2-3
DNA: TGTGCCAGCTCACCACCGGGGGCCCTGGGGCGCACAGATACGCAGTATTTT
CDR3: CASSPPGALGRTDTQYF

V: TRBV7-2
size: .
D: .
J: TRBJ2-7
DNA: TGTGCCAGCAGCTTAGCCAGTTCTGGTCTAGGGGTCACCTACGAGCAGTACTTC
CDR3: CASSLASSGLGVTYEQYF

V: TRBV7-8
size: .
D: .
J: TRBJ2-2
DNA: TGTGCCAGCAGCTTCGGGTTCGGGGAGACCGGGGAGCTGTTTTTT
CDR3: CASSFGFGETGELFF